This T cell receptor (beta chain) was obtained from a study of T cell responses to AZD1222 COVID-19 vaccine (dated by TCRdb to the early 2020s). A note on the overall study: AZD1222 recipients given second doses at about 4 weeks or at about 12 weeks were pooled, since spike-specific TCR depth and breadth were not found to differ between the two schedules. Trial participants were enrolled by age into 18-55, 56-69 and 70-plus year subgroups, with roughly 150, 30 and 60 TCR-sequenced participants respectively. A total of under 250 trial participants underwent TCR sequencing, of whom about 210 had received two doses of AZD1222 and roughly 26 had received two doses of the MenACWY control vaccine. The paper as a whole reports these results and caveats: Because no samples from the day 14 peak response were available, repertoires could be characterized only after the peak T cell response. The vaccine-associated CD4 TCRs covered the entire spike protein, and the dominant responses fell in regions 160-218 and 743-854. Conclusions about previously exposed vaccinees are limited, since just five to seven AZD1222 recipients were seropositive for SARS-CoV-2 at baseline. Nearly half of unique spike-specific TCRs reportedly recognized epitopes outside regions mutated in the B.1.351 and B.1.1.7 variants. The 56-69-year group was small, and its depth increase did not reach significance, likely because of low power. Participants were mostly white British and included more females than males, and it was suggested by the authors that clonal diversity may have been underestimated. A significant rise in spike-specific TCR breadth and depth was observed after two AZD1222 doses relative to day 0 and relative to MenACWY recipients.

The time point label corresponds to: baseline before first vaccination. Vaccinee samples were obtained from the UK trials COV001 and COV002, which included a single-blind randomized controlled phase 2/3 trial of AZD1222 (ChAdOx1 nCoV-19) in healthy adults. For TCRbeta chain sequencing, PBMC samples were collected from trial participants at day 0 and at day 28 after the second dose. The CDR3 regions of human TCRbeta chains were analyzed by immunosequencing. The original pipeline was this. Repertoire TCRs were checked for matches against a reference library of SARS-CoV-2-specific TCRs that had been generated using the MIRA antigen-specificity platform. Breadth was defined as the fraction of unique TCRs that were SARS-CoV-2-associated, and depth was defined as the fraction of total T cells that were SARS-CoV-2-associated. Using the MIRA data, each spike-specific TCR was mapped to the spike region that the TCR reacts to and placed in a CD4 or CD8 class. Log10-transformed breadth and depth values were compared by one-way ANOVA with Sidak's multiple comparisons tests. Sourced from immuneACCESS, this table was stored by TCRdb with only in-frame sequences that have V and J called. A share of the clones is absent; for the studies checked, an unresolved V gene accounts for under half, and the remainder has no known explanation. V, J and clone size are those of that table, while D and trimming were read from the DNA. The sample includes 75,000 to 90,000 clones, with roughly 86% observed a single time. Clones ranked in the top ten supply 8.5% to 10% of the sample.

Trimming leaves V shorter by 2 bases and J shorter by 7 bases, with the junction holding 13 bases beyond the gene matches. Including cysteine and phenylalanine, the CDR3 has 16 amino acids. Just CDR3 DNA is preserved here, 48 bases in frame from base 1. The germline V gene specifies SGHTA as CDR1 and FQGNSA as CDR2. As to this clone: The antigen this receptor binds is unknown. Qualities for individual bases were not recorded, and no much larger clone is one base off.

This receptor was obtained from an adult in good health. The sample here was peripheral blood, taken on day 0 of AZD1222 vaccination. The receptor chain draws on TRBV7-2 and TRBJ2-5; TRBD2 agrees with 7 junctional bases. The DNA sequence is as follows: TGTGCCAGCAGCTTACGGAGCGGGATGGGGTTAGGGACCCAGTACTTC. Its translation is CASSLRSGMGLGTQYF.